These 28 T cell receptor beta chains came from one sample sequenced in a study of cytomegalovirus exposure and HLA in healthy donors. 13 Jbeta primers and 60 Vbeta primers were used for the PCR. Repertoires were generated with immunoSEQ multiplex PCR, while TCRdb's copy carries only in-frame clones and drops some. Among 90,000 to 130,000 clones, roughly 83% were seen once, and the ten largest hold 2.5% to 3%. The sequenced sample was PBMCs. The receptors stem from a young woman in good health and CMV-seropositive.

This chain uses TRBV6-4 with TRBJ1-1; no reliable D call. Germline values: CDR1 MRHNA, CDR2 SNTAGT. The CDR3 consists of 12 residues. V lost 0 bases and J lost 8, with 7 bases in between. In nucleotides, the CDR3 is TGTGCCAGCAGTGACTCTGGCGGGGAAGCTTTCTTT. The encoded protein is CASSDSGGEAFF.

The CDR3 nucleotides read TGTGCCAGCAGTAATCGGGGGTTCGATGGCTACACCTTC. Amino acids: CASSNRGFDGYTF. This chain uses TRBV28 with TRBJ1-2; the D gene is possibly TRBD1 (5 bases). V lost 5 bases and J 6 bases, leaving 13 bases between the germline ends. Germline CDR1 reads MDHEN; CDR2 reads SYDVKM. CDR3 length: 13 residues.

The J gene is TRBJ2-1, the V gene TRBV7-9, with TRBD1 matching over 8 bases. The CDR3 has 14 residues. Germline values: CDR1 SEHNR, CDR2 FQNEAQ (reference sequence). After removal of 7 bases from V and 3 bases from J, the junction contained 5 bases not matched to a gene. The CDR3 bases are TGTGCCAGCAAACCCGGGACAGGCTACAATGAGCAGTTCTTC. This sequence encodes CASKPGTGYNEQFF. The variable domain in full, with the rest retrieved from reference TRBV7-9 and TRBJ2-1, is DTGVSQNPRHKITKRGQNVTFRCDPISEHNRLYWYRQTLGQGPEFLTYFQNEAQLEKSRLLSDRFSAERPKGSFSTLEIQRTEQGDSAMYLCASKPGTGYNEQFFGPGTRLTVL.

V and J are TRBV2 and TRBJ2-2; D possibly corresponds to TRBD2 (5 bases). V lost 3 bases to trimming and J lost 4 bases, with 9 bases between them. This CDR3 contains 14 residues. Germline values: CDR1 SNHLY, CDR2 FYNNEI. The chain's CDR3 is CASSDPGSTGELFF. The CDR3 coding sequence is TGTGCCAGCAGTGATCCGGGGTCCACCGGGGAGCTGTTTTTT.

V usage is TRBV5-1 and J usage is TRBJ2-7; TRBD2 matches at 7 bases. The CDR3 has 14 amino acids. After removal of 4 bases from V and 2 bases from J, the junction contained 6 bases not matched to a gene. The germline V gene encodes CDR1 SGHRS and CDR2 YFSETQ. The CDR3: CASSHGEGTYEQYF. CDR3 DNA sequence: TGCGCCAGCAGCCACGGGGAGGGCACCTACGAGCAGTACTTC.

The genes are TRBV6-6 and TRBJ1-1; weak D call: TRBD1 (5 bases). The germline V and J ends were trimmed by 2 bases and 0 bases, with 13 bases remaining between them. The CDR3 runs to 16 residues. Germline V gene data show CDR1 as MNHNY and CDR2 as SVGAGI (reference sequence). The CDR3 reads CASSYPGGAMNTEAFF. The CDR3 bases are TGTGCCAGCAGTTACCCCGGAGGGGCCATGAACACTGAAGCTTTCTTT.

The V gene is TRBV7-9, the J gene TRBJ2-7, with TRBD1 matching over 12 bases. The germline V gene encodes CDR1 SEHNR and CDR2 FQNEAQ (reference sequence). V lost 1 base, J lost 7 bases, and 5 bases stayed unmatched. The CDR3 has 15 residues. Here the CDR3 DNA reads TGTGCCAGCAGCTTAGAGGGACAGGGGGCGTGGGAGCAGTACTTC. Translating gives CASSLEGQGAWEQYF.

The sample holds a few counts of this clone. J is TRBJ1-1 and V is TRBV28; D is unclear. With 3 bases removed from V and 2 bases from J, the gap between germline ends came to 13 bases. Per germline, CDR1 MDHEN and CDR2 SYDVKM. The CDR3 has 15 residues. In DNA, the CDR3 is TGTGCCAGCAGTTTCAGGCAGTCTGGTAACACTGAAGCTTTCTTT. It encodes CASSFRQSGNTEAFF.

This clone was detected only a few times. The genes are TRBV7-6 and TRBJ1-1; 10 bases are shared with TRBD1. From germline, CDR1 is SGHVS and CDR2 FNYEAQ. V trimming: 5 bases; J trimming: 4 bases; junction bases outside the gene matches: 10. The CDR3 covers 16 residues. The CDR3 sequence is CASSPDRGRVGTEAFF. In DNA form, the CDR3 reads TGTGCCAGCAGCCCTGACAGGGGGCGAGTCGGCACTGAAGCTTTCTTT.

This clone was counted a single time. This chain joins TRBV2 and TRBJ2-2, with D perhaps TRBD1 (5 bases). Germline V gives CDR1 SNHLY, CDR2 FYNNEI. V lost 7 bases and J 1 base, leaving 7 bases between the germline ends. There are 13 residues in the CDR3. Here the CDR3 reads CASTGQNTGELFF. As DNA, the CDR3 is TGTGCCAGCACTGGACAGAACACCGGGGAGCTGTTTTTT.

The chain has TRBV7-9 and TRBJ2-5; TRBD1 aligns across 9 bases. From germline, CDR1 is SEHNR and CDR2 FQNEAQ (reference sequence). This CDR3 contains 14 residues. V shed 6 bases, J shed 7 bases, and the junction held 9 bases outside the gene matches. The CDR3 nucleotides read TGTGCCAGCAGTGTGACAGGGGGTTATGGGACCCAGTACTTC. Protein product: CASSVTGGYGTQYF. Drawing the rest from reference TRBV7-9 and TRBJ2-5, the complete variable domain is DTGVSQNPRHKITKRGQNVTFRCDPISEHNRLYWYRQTLGQGPEFLTYFQNEAQLEKSRLLSDRFSAERPKGSFSTLEIQRTEQGDSAMYLCASSVTGGYGTQYFGPGTRLLVL.

This chain connects TRBV30 to TRBJ2-1; 7 positions match TRBD2. Unmatched junction bases numbered 8, after V lost 3 bases and J lost 0 bases. CDR1 GTSNPN and CDR2 SVGIG come from the germline V gene (reference sequence). The CDR3 consists of 16 residues. CDR3 residues: CAWRGGGPSSYNEQFF. The CDR3 DNA follows: TGTGCCTGGAGGGGGGGAGGGCCGAGCTCCTACAATGAGCAGTTCTTC.

The CDR3 DNA reads as TGTGCCAGCAGTTTAAAGGTGGGGGCAGGGGGATATGGCTACACCTTC. It codes for CASSLKVGAGGYGYTF. The rearrangement joins TRBV28 to TRBJ1-2, with TRBD1 matching over 7 bases. V dropped 2 bases and J dropped 5; count of bases not matched to a gene: 11. The CDR3 is 16 amino acids. Germline CDR1 MDHEN, CDR2 SYDVKM.

The chain employs TRBV5-6 and TRBJ2-1; 8 bases are a match to TRBD2. CDR1 SGHDT and CDR2 YYEEEE come from the germline V gene. The V segment lost 0 bases and the J segment 10 bases; nucleotides outside the gene matches: 15. The CDR3 runs 17 residues. The CDR3, as DNA: TGTGCCAGCAGCTTGGTAGCGGGACCTTCCATCCGAGAAGAGCAGTTCTTC. Encoded protein: CASSLVAGPSIREEQFF. Together with reference TRBV5-6 and TRBJ2-1, the CDR3 gives the full variable domain: DAGVTQSPTHLIKTRGQQVTLRCSPKSGHDTVSWYQQALGQGPQFIFQYYEEEERQRGNFPDRFSGHQFPNYSSELNVNALLLGDSALYLCASSLVAGPSIREEQFFGPGTRLTVL.

A remark on this clone: Germline is not matched at one junction end, which may reflect a read error. The chain links TRBV2 to TRBJ2-4, with unresolved D. Germline V CDR1 and CDR2: SNHLY, FYNNEI. This CDR3 has 13 residues. DNA for the CDR3: TGTGCCACCAGTGCCCTAGCCAAAAACATTCAGTACTTC. Its protein is CATSALAKNIQYF. The full variable domain, in which reference TRBV2 and TRBJ2-4 provide the parts outside the CDR3, is EPEVTQTPSHQVTQMGQEVILRCVPISNHLYFYWYRQILGQKVEFLVSFYNNEISEKSEIFDDQFSVERPDGSNFTLKIRSTKLEDSAMYFCATSALAKNIQYFGAGTRLSVL.

The chain couples TRBV7-2 to TRBJ2-7; perhaps TRBD2 as D (6 bases). V gave up 3 bases and J gave up 3 bases, with 9 bases separating them. From germline, CDR1 is SGHTA and CDR2 FQGNSA. This CDR3 contains 13 residues. CDR3 DNA sequence: TGTGCCAGCAGCTTGACGCGGGACTACGAGCAGTACTTC. Protein sequence: CASSLTRDYEQYF.

This clone was counted a few times. This chain joins TRBV28 and TRBJ2-7; 8 bases map to TRBD1. The CDR3 is made up of 12 amino acids. The germline V gene encodes CDR1 MDHEN and CDR2 SYDVKM. The V gene end was trimmed by 6 bases and the J gene end by 3 bases; junction bases not matched to a gene: 1. The CDR3 bases are TGTGCCAGCAGGGACAGGGTCTACGAGCAGTACTTC. Translated, it gives CASRDRVYEQYF.

This sequence joins TRBV6-1 and TRBJ1-5, with D perhaps matching TRBD1 (5 bases). CDR3 length: 14 residues. CDR1 is MNHNS and CDR2 is SASEGT in the germline V gene. Trimming cost V 3 bases and J 2 bases, with 8 bases left between them. The CDR3 spells CASSEDTGNQPQHF. CDR3 in DNA: TGTGCCAGCAGTGAGGACACCGGCAATCAGCCCCAGCATTTT.

The chain links TRBV5-1 to TRBJ2-1, with 7 positions matching TRBD2. V gave up 4 bases and J gave up 5 bases; unmatched junction bases: 6. From germline, CDR1 is SGHRS and CDR2 YFSETQ. The CDR3 is 14 residues long. The chain's CDR3 is CASSRPSGDNEQFF. The CDR3 coding sequence is TGCGCCAGCAGCCGCCCTAGCGGTGACAATGAGCAGTTCTTC.

Written as DNA, the CDR3 is TGTGCCAGCAGCTTGGGGGAGGTGATGAACACTGAAGCTTTCTTT. Amino acids: CASSLGEVMNTEAFF. The chain links TRBV5-4 to TRBJ1-1; D is uncertain. This CDR3 is 15 amino acids long. Looked up from germline, CDR1 is SGHNT and CDR2 is YYREEE (reference sequence). Trimming shortened V by 0 bases and J by 0 bases, and 9 bases separated the two germline ends. Complete variable domain (other parts from reference TRBV5-4 and TRBJ1-1): ETGVTQSPTHLIKTRGQQVTLRCSSQSGHNTVSWYQQALGQGPQFIFQYYREEENGRGNFPPRFSGLQFPNYSSELNVNALELDDSALYLCASSLGEVMNTEAFFGQGTRLTVV.

This clone was seen only a few times. The genes are TRBV9 and TRBJ2-1; D is undetermined. Germline CDR1 is SGDLS and CDR2 is YYNGEE. V lost 0 bases to trimming and J lost 9 bases, with 10 bases between them. The CDR3 extends over 13 amino acids. Written as DNA, the CDR3 is TGTGCCAGCAGCGTAGTCCCGTATTTTGAGCAGTTCTTC. Amino acid sequence: CASSVVPYFEQFF.

The CDR3 DNA follows: TGTGCCTGGAACTTCCCCCAGGGTGATCGCTACGAGCAGTACTTC. Its translation is CAWNFPQGDRYEQYF. This chain connects TRBV30 to TRBJ2-7; possible D gene TRBD1, 5 bases. The germline gives CDR1 GTSNPN, CDR2 SVGIG (reference sequence). The CDR3 runs to 15 residues. Deletions cut 4 bases from V and 3 bases from J, with 19 bases between.

The rearrangement joins TRBV30 to TRBJ1-2; 7 nucleotides match TRBD1. J was trimmed by 5 bases and V by 1 base; bases with no gene match: 10. The CDR3 has 15 residues. Germline V gene sequence: CDR1 GTSNPN, CDR2 SVGIG (reference sequence). The CDR3: CAWSAGQVPGYGYTF. The DNA of the CDR3 is TGTGCCTGGAGTGCAGGACAGGTCCCGGGTTATGGCTACACCTTC.

The genes are TRBV5-1 and TRBJ1-1; a possible D gene is TRBD1 (6 bases). CDR3 length equals 15 residues. V was trimmed by 0 bases and J by 5 bases, leaving 14 bases between them. CDR1 SGHRS and CDR2 YFSETQ come from the germline V gene. CDR3 coding DNA: TGCGCCAGCAGCTTGGCTCAGGGGATTAAAACTGAAGCTTTCTTT. It codes for CASSLAQGIKTEAFF.

This sequence joins TRBV7-6 and TRBJ2-7; 10 nucleotides match TRBD2. V shed 5 bases, J shed 0 bases, and the junction held 13 bases outside the gene matches. This CDR3 region has 18 residues. Germline values: CDR1 SGHVS, CDR2 FNYEAQ. CDR3 protein: CASSLQGFSSGSSYEQYF. CDR3 nucleotide sequence: TGTGCCAGCAGCCTGCAAGGGTTTTCTAGCGGGAGCTCCTACGAGCAGTACTTC.

This rearrangement joins TRBV27 to TRBJ2-7, with 8 bases lining up with TRBD1. The CDR3 is 15 amino acids. CDR1 and CDR2 (germline): MNHEY, SMNVEV (reference sequence). Germline trimming cut 5 bases from V and 3 bases from J; bases unmatched to any gene: 9. The CDR3 DNA follows: TGTGCCAGCAGTGCGCGGACAGGGACCCTCTACGAGCAGTACTTC. It yields the protein CASSARTGTLYEQYF.

V usage is TRBV7-9 and J usage is TRBJ2-7; 9 nucleotides align to TRBD2. V lost 5 bases and J lost 5; bases outside the gene matches: 7. Looked up from germline, CDR1 is SEHNR and CDR2 is FQNEAQ (reference sequence). This CDR3 contains 14 residues. The CDR3: CASSHSGSFNEQYF. CDR3 DNA: TGTGCCAGCAGCCATAGCGGGAGTTTCAACGAGCAGTACTTC.

CDR3 residues: CASSYSGLAGLYEQYF. CDR3 nucleotide sequence: TGTGCCAGCAGTTACTCGGGACTAGCGGGTCTCTACGAGCAGTACTTC. V usage is TRBV6-5 and J usage is TRBJ2-7, with 12 bases lining up with TRBD2. The junction had 3 bases not matched to a gene; V was cut back by 0 bases and J by 3 bases. This CDR3 spans 16 amino acids. Germline V gene sequence: CDR1 MNHEY, CDR2 SVGAGI.